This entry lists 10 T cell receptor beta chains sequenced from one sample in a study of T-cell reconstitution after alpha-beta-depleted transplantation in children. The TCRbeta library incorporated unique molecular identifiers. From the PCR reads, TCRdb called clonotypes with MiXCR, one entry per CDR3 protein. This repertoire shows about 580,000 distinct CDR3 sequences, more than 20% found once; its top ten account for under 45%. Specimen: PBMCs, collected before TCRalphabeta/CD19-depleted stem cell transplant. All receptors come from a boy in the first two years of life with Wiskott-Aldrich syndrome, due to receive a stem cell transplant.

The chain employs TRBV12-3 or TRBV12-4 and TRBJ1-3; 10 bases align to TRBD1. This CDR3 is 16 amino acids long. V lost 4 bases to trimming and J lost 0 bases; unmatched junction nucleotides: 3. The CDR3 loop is CASSWGTGDSGNTIYF. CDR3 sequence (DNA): TGTGCCAGCAGTTGGGGGACAGGGGACTCTGGAAACACCATATATTTT.

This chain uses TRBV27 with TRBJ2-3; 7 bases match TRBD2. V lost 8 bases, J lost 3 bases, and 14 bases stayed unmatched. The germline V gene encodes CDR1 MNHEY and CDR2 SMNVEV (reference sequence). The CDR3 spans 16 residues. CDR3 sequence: CASVEFSGLGTDTQYF. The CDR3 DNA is TGTGCCAGCGTAGAATTTAGCGGGCTGGGTACAGATACGCAGTATTTT.

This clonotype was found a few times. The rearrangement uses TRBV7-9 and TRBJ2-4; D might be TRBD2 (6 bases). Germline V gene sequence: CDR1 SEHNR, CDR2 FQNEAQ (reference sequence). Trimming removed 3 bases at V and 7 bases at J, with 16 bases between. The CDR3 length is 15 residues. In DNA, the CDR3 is TGTGCCAGCAGCTTGGATCGGGAGAAGGTGAACATTCAGTACTTC. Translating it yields CASSLDREKVNIQYF. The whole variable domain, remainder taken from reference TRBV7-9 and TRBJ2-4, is DTGVSQNPRHKITKRGQNVTFRCDPISEHNRLYWYRQTLGQGPEFLTYFQNEAQLEKSRLLSDRFSAERPKGSFSTLEIQRTEQGDSAMYLCASSLDREKVNIQYFGAGTRLSVL.

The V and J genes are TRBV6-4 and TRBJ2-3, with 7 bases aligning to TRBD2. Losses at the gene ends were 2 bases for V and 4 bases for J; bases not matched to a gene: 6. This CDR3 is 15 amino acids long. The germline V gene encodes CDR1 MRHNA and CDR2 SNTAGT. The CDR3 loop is CASSDGAGDADTQYF. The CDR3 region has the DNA TGTGCCAGCAGTGACGGCGCGGGAGACGCAGATACGCAGTATTTT.

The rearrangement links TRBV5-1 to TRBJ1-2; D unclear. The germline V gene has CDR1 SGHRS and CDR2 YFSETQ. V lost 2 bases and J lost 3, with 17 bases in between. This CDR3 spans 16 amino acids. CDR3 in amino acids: CASSFDGGETYYGYTF. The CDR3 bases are TGCGCCAGCAGCTTTGACGGCGGGGAAACATACTATGGCTACACCTTC.

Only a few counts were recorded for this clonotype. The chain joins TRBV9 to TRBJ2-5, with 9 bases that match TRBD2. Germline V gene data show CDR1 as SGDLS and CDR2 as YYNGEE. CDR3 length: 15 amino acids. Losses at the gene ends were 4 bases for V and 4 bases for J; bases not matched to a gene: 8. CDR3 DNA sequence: TGTGCCAGCAGCACCCAAGGCGGGAGGGTAGAGACCCAGTACTTC. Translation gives CASSTQGGRVETQYF.

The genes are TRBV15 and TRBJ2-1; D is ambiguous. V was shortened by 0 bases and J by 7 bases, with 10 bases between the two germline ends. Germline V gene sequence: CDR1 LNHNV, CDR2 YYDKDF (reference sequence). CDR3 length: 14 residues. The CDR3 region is CATSRDSLSNEQFF. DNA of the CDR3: TGTGCCACCAGCAGAGATAGCCTTAGTAATGAGCAGTTCTTC. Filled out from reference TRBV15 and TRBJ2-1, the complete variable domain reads DAMVIQNPRYQVTQFGKPVTLSCSQTLNHNVMYWYQQKSSQAPKLLFHYYDKDFNNEADTPDNFQSRRPNTSFCFLDIRSPGLGDTAMYLCATSRDSLSNEQFFGPGTRLTVL.

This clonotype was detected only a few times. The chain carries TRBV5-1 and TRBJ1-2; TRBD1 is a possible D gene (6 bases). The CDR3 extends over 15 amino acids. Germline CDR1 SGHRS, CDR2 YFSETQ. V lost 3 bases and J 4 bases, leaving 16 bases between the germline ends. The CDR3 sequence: CASSSLLGGLYGYTF. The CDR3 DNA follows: TGCGCCAGCAGCTCGCTACTGGGGGGCCTCTATGGCTACACCTTC. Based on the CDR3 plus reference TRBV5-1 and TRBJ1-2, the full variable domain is KAGVTQTPRYLIKTRGQQVTLSCSPISGHRSVSWYQQTPGQGLQFLFEYFSETQRNKGNFPGRFSGRQFSNSRSEMNVSTLELGDSALYLCASSSLLGGLYGYTFGSGTRLTVV.

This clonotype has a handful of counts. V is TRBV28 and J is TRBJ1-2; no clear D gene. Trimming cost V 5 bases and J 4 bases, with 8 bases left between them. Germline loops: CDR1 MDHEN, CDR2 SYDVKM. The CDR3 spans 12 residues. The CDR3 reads CASSTLGYGYTF. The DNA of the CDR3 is TGTGCCAGCAGTACCCTCGGCTATGGCTACACCTTC.

The CDR3 is CASSLLATQETQYF. The DNA of the CDR3 is TGTGCCAGCAGCCTACTAGCGACCCAAGAGACCCAGTACTTC. This chain connects TRBV3-1 to TRBJ2-5; 7 nucleotides agree with TRBD2. This CDR3 has 14 amino acids. The trim removed 4 bases at V and 1 base at J, leaving 3 bases unmatched. Germline V gene data show CDR1 as LGHDT and CDR2 as YNNKEL (reference sequence).